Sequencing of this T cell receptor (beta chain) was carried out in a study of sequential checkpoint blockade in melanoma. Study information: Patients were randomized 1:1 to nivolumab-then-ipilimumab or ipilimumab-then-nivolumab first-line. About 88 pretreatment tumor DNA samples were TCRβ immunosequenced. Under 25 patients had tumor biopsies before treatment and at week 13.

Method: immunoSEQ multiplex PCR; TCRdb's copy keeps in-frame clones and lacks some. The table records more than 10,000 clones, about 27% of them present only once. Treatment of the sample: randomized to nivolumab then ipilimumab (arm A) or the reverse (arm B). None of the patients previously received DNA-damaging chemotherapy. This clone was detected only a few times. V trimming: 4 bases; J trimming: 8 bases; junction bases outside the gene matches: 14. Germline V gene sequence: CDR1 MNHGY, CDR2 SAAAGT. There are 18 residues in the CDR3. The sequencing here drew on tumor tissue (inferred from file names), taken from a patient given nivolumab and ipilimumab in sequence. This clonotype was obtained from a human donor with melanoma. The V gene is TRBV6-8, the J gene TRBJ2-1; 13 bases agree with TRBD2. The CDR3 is CASSSPVTSGGLMDEQFF. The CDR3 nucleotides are TGTGCCAGCAGTTCCCCAGTGACTAGCGGGGGGCTCATGGATGAGCAGTTCTTC.